This T cell receptor (beta chain) was sequenced during a study of T cell clusters in autoimmune cytopenias. TRB rearrangements were amplified by touch-down multiplex PCR with mixed TRB-A/B primers. TCRdb reworked the multiplex PCR reads into one entry per CDR3 protein, no DNA. The record lists 5,000 to 6,500 distinct CDR3 sequences, of which the ten most abundant hold 15% to 25%. Germline lookup yields CDR1 SEHNR and CDR2 FQNEAQ (reference sequence). CDR3 size: 16 residues. TRB was amplified from approximately 250 ng of peripheral blood genomic DNA per sample. This sample also belongs to another study, concerning T cell repertoires in aging, cancer and after chemotherapy.

The rearrangement links TRBV7-9 to TRBJ2-3; TCRdb picks TRBD1, but there is no DNA to check that call. The sequenced material came from peripheral blood. The receptor was derived from a human donor in good health. The CDR3: CASSLLGTGDPSTQYF.